This TCR beta chain appears in the sequencing data of a study of OX40 agonist ivuxolimab in advanced cancers. Method: immunoSEQ multiplex PCR; TCRdb's copy keeps in-frame clones and lacks some. The sample has about 84,000 clones; nearly 95% are singletons. The CDR3 is 15 amino acids. V gave up 2 bases and J gave up 6 bases; unmatched junction bases: 7. Germline V lookup: CDR1 LNHDA, CDR2 SQIVND (reference sequence). The sequence was obtained from an adult with an advanced solid tumor such as melanoma, head and neck, liver or kidney cancer. The sample consisted of CD4+ or CD8+ T cells sorted from blood, taken in a trial of the OX40 agonist ivuxolimab. The V call is TRBV19, the J call TRBJ2-1; 7 bases match TRBD1. CDR3 sequence: CASSIMVRGFNEQFF. CDR3 bases: TGTGCCAGTAGTATAATGGTCAGGGGGTTCAATGAGCAGTTCTTC. The full variable domain, completed using reference TRBV19 and TRBJ2-1, is DGGITQSPKYLFRKEGQNVTLSCEQNLNHDAMYWYRQDPGQGLRLIYYSQIVNDFQKGDIAEGYSVSREKKESFPLTVTSAQKNPTAFYLCASSIMVRGFNEQFFGPGTRLTVL.